These 4 T cell receptor beta chains came from one sample sequenced in a study of blood T cell repertoires in COVID-19. Produced via immunoSEQ multiplex PCR; TCRdb's table is partial and in-frame only. The table includes 250,000 or so clones, roughly 86% detected once. Material for sequencing was peripheral blood. All receptors derive from an elderly man with acute or convalescent COVID-19.

The chain uses TRBV21-1 and TRBJ1-6; TRBD1 is the table's D call, not checked against the DNA. TRBV21-1 is a pseudogene segment. This CDR3 spans 18 amino acids. The CDR3 coding sequence is TGTGCCAGCAGCAACCCCACAATTCGGACAGGCGGCAGAGCACCCCTCCACTTT. Translating it yields CASSNPTIRTGGRAPLHF.

The rearrangement links TRBV6-5 to TRBJ1-1, with 8 bases fitting TRBD1. The V and J ends lost 7 bases and 3 bases, in that order; junction bases with no gene match: 7. Germline V gene lookup returns CDR1 MNHEY and CDR2 SVGAGI. The CDR3 is 14 residues long. This CDR3 reads CASTLQGVHTEAFF. The CDR3 DNA sequence: TGTGCCAGCACCCTACAGGGGGTCCACACTGAAGCTTTCTTT.

The V call is TRBV6-5, the J call TRBJ1-2; TRBD1 might be the D (6 bases). Deletions cut 6 bases from V and 8 bases from J, with 16 bases between. Germline loops: CDR1 MNHEY, CDR2 SVGAGI. This CDR3 is 13 amino acids long. CDR3 nucleotide sequence: TGTGCCAGCAGGGACAGCGAACCCCGGGGCTACACCTTC. It yields the protein CASRDSEPRGYTF.

This clone occurred once. This chain's CDR3 is CASSGKRERSNTGELFF. As DNA, the CDR3 is TGTGCCAGCAGTGGAAAGCGGGAGCGATCGAACACCGGGGAGCTGTTTTTT. The rearrangement uses TRBV28 and TRBJ2-2; 8 bases are a match to TRBD2. The CDR3 spans 17 residues. Germline V gene sequence: CDR1 MDHEN, CDR2 SYDVKM. Trimming cost V 5 bases and J 0 bases; bases outside gene matches: 8.